This T cell receptor beta chain is drawn from a study of T cell responses to AZD1222 COVID-19 vaccine. Study findings and constraints: Possibly, clonal diversity was underestimated; donors were largely white British and included more females.

To note about this clone: What it binds is not known.

CDR3 length: 16 residues. Germline CDR1 is SNHLY and CDR2 is FYNNEI. V was pared by 2 bases and J by 5 bases, with 10 bases of the junction left unmatched. TCRdb keeps only in-frame clones here, not all; method: immunoSEQ multiplex PCR. The top ten hold approximately 2.1% of the sample, which has around 150,000 clones, 88% seen once. The TCR comes from an adult in good health. The chain carries TRBV2 and TRBJ1-2, with 8 bases matching TRBD1. Material: peripheral blood, obtained on day 0 of AZD1222 vaccination. Written as DNA, the CDR3 is TGTGCCAGCAGTGAACAGGGGGCCGCTGGCCCATATGGCTACACCTTC. The encoded protein is CASSEQGAAGPYGYTF.